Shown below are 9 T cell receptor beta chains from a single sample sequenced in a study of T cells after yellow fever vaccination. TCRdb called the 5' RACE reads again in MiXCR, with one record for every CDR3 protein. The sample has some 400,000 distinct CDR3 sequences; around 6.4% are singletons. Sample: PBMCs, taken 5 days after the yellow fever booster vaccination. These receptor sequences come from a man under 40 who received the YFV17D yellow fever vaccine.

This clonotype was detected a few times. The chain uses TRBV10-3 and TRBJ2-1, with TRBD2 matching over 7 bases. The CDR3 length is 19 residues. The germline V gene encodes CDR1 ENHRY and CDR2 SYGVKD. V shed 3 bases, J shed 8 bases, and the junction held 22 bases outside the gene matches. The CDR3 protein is CAISDPLGEGGPSRDEQFF. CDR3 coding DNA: TGTGCCATCAGTGACCCACTTGGGGAGGGAGGGCCAAGTCGAGATGAGCAGTTCTTC.

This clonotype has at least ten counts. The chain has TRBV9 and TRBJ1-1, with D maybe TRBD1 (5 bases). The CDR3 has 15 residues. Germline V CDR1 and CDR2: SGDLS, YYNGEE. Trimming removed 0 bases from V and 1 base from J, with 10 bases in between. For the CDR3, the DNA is TGTGCCAGCAGCGTAGGCCCGGGGCCGAACACTGAAGCTTTCTTT. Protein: CASSVGPGPNTEAFF.

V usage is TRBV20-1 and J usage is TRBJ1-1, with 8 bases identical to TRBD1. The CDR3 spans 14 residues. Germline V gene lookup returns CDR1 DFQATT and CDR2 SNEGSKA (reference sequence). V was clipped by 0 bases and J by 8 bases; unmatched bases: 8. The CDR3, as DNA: TGCAGTGCTAGAGAGCCGGGACAGGTATCCGAAGCTTTCTTT. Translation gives CSAREPGQVSEAFF.

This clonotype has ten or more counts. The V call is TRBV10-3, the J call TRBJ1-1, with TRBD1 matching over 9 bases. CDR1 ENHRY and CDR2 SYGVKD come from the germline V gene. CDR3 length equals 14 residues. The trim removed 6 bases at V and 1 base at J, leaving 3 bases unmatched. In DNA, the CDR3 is TGTGCCATCAGCCCGGACAGGGGGAACACTGAAGCTTTCTTT. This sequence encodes CAISPDRGNTEAFF.

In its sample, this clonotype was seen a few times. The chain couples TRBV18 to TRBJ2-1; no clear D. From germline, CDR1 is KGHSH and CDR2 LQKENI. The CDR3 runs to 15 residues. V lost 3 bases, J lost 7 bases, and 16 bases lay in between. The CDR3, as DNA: TGTGCCAGCTCACCGCAGTACCTGTCCGGTAATGAGCAGTTCTTC. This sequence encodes CASSPQYLSGNEQFF.

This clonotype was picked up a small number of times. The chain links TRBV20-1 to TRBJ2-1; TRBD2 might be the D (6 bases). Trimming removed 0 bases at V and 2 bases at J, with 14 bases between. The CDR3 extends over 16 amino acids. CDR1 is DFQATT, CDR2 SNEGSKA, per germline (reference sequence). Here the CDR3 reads CSARDAGTGPYNEQFF. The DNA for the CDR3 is TGCAGTGCTAGAGATGCGGGAACGGGGCCCTACAATGAGCAGTTCTTC.

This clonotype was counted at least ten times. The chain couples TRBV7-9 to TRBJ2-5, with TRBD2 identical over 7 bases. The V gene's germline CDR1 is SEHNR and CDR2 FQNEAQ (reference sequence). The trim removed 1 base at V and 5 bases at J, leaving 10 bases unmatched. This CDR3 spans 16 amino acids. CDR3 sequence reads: CASSLGGGRRAETQYF. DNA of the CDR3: TGTGCCAGCAGCTTAGGCGGCGGGAGAAGAGCTGAGACCCAGTACTTC. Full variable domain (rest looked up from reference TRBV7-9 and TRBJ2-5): DTGVSQNPRHKITKRGQNVTFRCDPISEHNRLYWYRQTLGQGPEFLTYFQNEAQLEKSRLLSDRFSAERPKGSFSTLEIQRTEQGDSAMYLCASSLGGGRRAETQYFGPGTRLLVL.

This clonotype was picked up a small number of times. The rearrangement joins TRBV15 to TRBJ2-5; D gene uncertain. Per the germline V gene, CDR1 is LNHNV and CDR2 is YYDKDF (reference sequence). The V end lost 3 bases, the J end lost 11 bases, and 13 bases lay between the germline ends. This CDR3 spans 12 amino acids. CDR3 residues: CATSSVENEQYF. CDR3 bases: TGTGCCACCAGCAGCGTGGAGAACGAACAGTACTTC.

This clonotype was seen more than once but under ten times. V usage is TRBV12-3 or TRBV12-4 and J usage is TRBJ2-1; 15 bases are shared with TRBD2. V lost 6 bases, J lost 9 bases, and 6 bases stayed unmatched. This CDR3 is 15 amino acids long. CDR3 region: CASSPGLAGGSEQFF. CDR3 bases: TGTGCCAGCAGCCCCGGACTAGCGGGAGGGAGTGAGCAGTTCTTC.